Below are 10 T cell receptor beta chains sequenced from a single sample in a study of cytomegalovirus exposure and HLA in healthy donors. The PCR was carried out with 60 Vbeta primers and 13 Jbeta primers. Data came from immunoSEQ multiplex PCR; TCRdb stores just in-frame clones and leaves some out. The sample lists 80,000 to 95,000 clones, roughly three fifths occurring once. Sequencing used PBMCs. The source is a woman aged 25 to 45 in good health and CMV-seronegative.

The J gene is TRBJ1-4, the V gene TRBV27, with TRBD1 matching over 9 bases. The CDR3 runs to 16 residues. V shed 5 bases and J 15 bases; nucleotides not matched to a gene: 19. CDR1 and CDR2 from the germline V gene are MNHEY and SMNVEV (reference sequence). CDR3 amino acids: CASSPMGQGRRKMVFF. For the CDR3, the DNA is TGTGCCAGCAGTCCGATGGGACAGGGCAGACGAAAAATGGTGTTTTTT.

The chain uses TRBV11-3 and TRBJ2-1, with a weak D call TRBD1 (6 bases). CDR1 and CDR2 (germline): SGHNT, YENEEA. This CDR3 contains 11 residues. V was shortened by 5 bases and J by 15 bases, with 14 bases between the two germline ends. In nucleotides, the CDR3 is TGTGCCAGCAGCGAATACAGGGAGTGGTTCTTC. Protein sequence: CASSEYREWFF.

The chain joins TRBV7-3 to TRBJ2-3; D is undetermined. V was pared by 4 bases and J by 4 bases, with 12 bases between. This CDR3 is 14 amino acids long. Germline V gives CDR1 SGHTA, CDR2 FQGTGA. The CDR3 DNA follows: TGTGCCAGCAGCTCAAGTATCAGGTCAGATACGCAGTATTTT. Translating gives CASSSSIRSDTQYF.

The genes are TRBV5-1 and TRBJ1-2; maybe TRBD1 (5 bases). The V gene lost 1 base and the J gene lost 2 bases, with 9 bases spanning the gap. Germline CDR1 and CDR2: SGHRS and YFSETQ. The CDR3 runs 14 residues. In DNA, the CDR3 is TGCGCCAGCAGCTTGCTGCGGGGCAACTATGGCTACACCTTC. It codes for CASSLLRGNYGYTF.

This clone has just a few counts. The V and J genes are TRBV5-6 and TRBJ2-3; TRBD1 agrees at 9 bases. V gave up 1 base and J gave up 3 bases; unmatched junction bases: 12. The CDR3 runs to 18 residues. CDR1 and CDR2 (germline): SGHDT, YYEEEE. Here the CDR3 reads CASSLRQGVYLGTDTQYF. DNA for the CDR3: TGTGCCAGCAGCTTGAGACAGGGGGTGTATTTGGGGACAGATACGCAGTATTTT. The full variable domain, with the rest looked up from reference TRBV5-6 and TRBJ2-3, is DAGVTQSPTHLIKTRGQQVTLRCSPKSGHDTVSWYQQALGQGPQFIFQYYEEEERQRGNFPDRFSGHQFPNYSSELNVNALLLGDSALYLCASSLRQGVYLGTDTQYFGPGTRLTVL.

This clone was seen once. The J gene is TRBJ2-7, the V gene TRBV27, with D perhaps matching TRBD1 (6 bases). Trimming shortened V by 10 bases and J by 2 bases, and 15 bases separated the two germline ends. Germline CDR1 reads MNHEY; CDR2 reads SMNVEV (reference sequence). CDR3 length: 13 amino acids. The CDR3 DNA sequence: TGTGCCACCACGGACAGCCGGACCTACGAGCAGTACTTC. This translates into CATTDSRTYEQYF.

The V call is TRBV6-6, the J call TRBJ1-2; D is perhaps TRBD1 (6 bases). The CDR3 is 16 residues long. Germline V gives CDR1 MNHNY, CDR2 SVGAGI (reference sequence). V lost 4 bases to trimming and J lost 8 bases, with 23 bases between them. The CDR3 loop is CASSSWGVQGPGGYTF. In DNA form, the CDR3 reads TGTGCCAGCAGTTCCTGGGGCGTACAGGGCCCCGGGGGCTACACCTTC.

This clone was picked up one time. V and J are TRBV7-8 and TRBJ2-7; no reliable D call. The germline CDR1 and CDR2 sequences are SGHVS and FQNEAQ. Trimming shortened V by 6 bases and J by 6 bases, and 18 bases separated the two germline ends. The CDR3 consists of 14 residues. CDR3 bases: TGTGCCAGCAGTCCTACTGGCGGAGTTGTCGAGCAGTACTTC. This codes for CASSPTGGVVEQYF.

This CDR3 reads CASIPRGGLGQPQHF. The CDR3 coding sequence is TGTGCCAGTATCCCGAGGGGGGGGCTGGGTCAGCCCCAGCATTTT. The chain joins TRBV19 to TRBJ1-5; D might be TRBD1 (6 bases). The CDR3 extends over 15 amino acids. In germline, CDR1 is LNHDA, CDR2 SQIVND (reference sequence). Deletions cut 7 bases from V and 6 bases from J, with 19 bases between.

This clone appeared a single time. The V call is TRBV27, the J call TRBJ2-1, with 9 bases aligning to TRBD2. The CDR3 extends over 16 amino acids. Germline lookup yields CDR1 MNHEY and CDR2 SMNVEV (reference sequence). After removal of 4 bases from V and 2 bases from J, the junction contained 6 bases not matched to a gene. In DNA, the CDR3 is TGTGCCAGCAGTTATCCTAGCGGGAATGCCTACAATGAGCAGTTCTTC. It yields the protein CASSYPSGNAYNEQFF.